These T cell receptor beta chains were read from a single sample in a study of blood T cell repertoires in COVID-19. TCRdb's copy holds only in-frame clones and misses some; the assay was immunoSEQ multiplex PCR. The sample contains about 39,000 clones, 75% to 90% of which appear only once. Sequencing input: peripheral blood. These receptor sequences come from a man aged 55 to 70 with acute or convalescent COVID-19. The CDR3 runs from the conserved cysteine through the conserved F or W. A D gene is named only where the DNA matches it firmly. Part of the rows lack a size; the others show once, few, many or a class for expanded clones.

CDR3: CASSQEDSGRNEQFF
DNA: TGTGCCAGCAGCCAAGAAGATAGCGGGAGGAATGAGCAGTTCTTC
J: TRBJ2-1
size: -
length: 15
V: TRBV3-1/TRBV3-2
D: TRBD2

CDR3: CASSQGPTTQETQYF
DNA: TGTGCCAGCAGCCAAGGTCCGACTACACAAGAGACCCAGTACTTC
J: TRBJ2-5
size: -
length: 15
V: TRBV3-1/TRBV3-2
D: -

CDR3: CASSPSDTTEAFF
DNA: TGTGCCAGCTCACCAAGCGATACCACTGAAGCTTTCTTT
J: TRBJ1-1
size: -
length: 13
V: TRBV18
D: -

CDR3: CASSYSRTGDTEAFF
DNA: TGTGCCAGCAGTTACTCCCGGACAGGGGACACTGAAGCTTTCTTT
J: TRBJ1-1
size: -
length: 15
V: TRBV6-6
D: TRBD1

CDR3: CASSYSVGRKNIQYF
DNA: TGTGCCAGCAGTTACTCGGTGGGGCGAAAAAACATTCAGTACTTC
J: TRBJ2-4
size: -
length: 15
V: TRBV6-5
D: -

CDR3: CSASFSGSTDTQYF
DNA: TGCAGTGCTAGTTTTAGCGGGAGTACAGATACGCAGTATTTT
J: TRBJ2-3
size: -
length: 14
V: TRBV20-1
D: TRBD2

CDR3: CSASPGLAGVRTDTQYF
DNA: TGCAGTGCTAGTCCTGGACTAGCGGGAGTTAGGACAGATACGCAGTATTTT
J: TRBJ2-3
size: -
length: 17
V: TRBV20-1
D: TRBD2

CDR3: CASSIAGTYEQYF
DNA: TGTGCCAGTAGTATAGCAGGGACCTACGAGCAGTACTTC
J: TRBJ2-7
size: -
length: 13
V: TRBV19
D: -

CDR3: CASSFTGTGGKGSPLHF
DNA: TGTGCCAGCAGCTTCACCGGGACAGGGGGCAAGGGTTCACCCCTCCACTTT
J: TRBJ1-6
size: few
length: 17
V: TRBV7-9
D: TRBD1

CDR3: CASSLRSTEAFF
DNA: TGTGCCAGCAGTTTAAGGAGCACTGAAGCTTTCTTT
J: TRBJ1-1
size: -
length: 12
V: TRBV12-3/TRBV12-4
D: -

CDR3: CASSENPENEKLFF
DNA: TGCGCCAGCAGTGAAAATCCGGAGAATGAAAAACTGTTTTTT
J: TRBJ1-4
size: -
length: 14
V: TRBV10-1
D: -

CDR3: CASSPSRGDTIYF
DNA: TGTGCCAGCTCACCATCCAGGGGGGACACCATATATTTT
J: TRBJ1-3
size: once
length: 13
V: TRBV18
D: TRBD1

CDR3: CASTSGEKLFF
DNA: TGTGCCAGCACATCTGGCGAAAAACTGTTTTTT
J: TRBJ1-4
size: few
length: 11
V: TRBV12-3/TRBV12-4
D: -

CDR3: CASSQDGQGNEKLFF
DNA: TGCGCCAGCAGCCAAGACGGCCAGGGGAATGAAAAACTGTTTTTT
J: TRBJ1-4
size: -
length: 15
V: TRBV4-1
D: -

CDR3: CASSTLGTANTGELFF
DNA: TGTGCCAGTAGTACCCTCGGGACAGCGAACACCGGGGAGCTGTTTTTT
J: TRBJ2-2
size: -
length: 16
V: TRBV19
D: TRBD1

CDR3: CASSTLADYYNEQFF
DNA: TGTGCCAGCAGTACCTTAGCGGACTACTACAATGAGCAGTTCTTC
J: TRBJ2-1
size: -
length: 15
V: TRBV27
D: -

CDR3: CASSYRGVRAEAFF
DNA: TGTGCCAGCAGTTATCGGGGGGTTAGGGCTGAAGCTTTCTTT
J: TRBJ1-1
size: -
length: 14
V: TRBV6-5
D: -

CDR3: CASSSIYEQFF
DNA: TGTGCCAGCAGCAGCATCTATGAGCAGTTCTTC
J: TRBJ2-1
size: -
length: 11
V: TRBV7-2
D: -

CDR3: CASSRDRNLLNTEAFF
DNA: TGTGCCAGCTCGCGGGACAGGAATTTGTTGAACACTGAAGCTTTCTTT
J: TRBJ1-1
size: -
length: 16
V: TRBV18
D: TRBD1

CDR3: CASSLGPRDVEAFF
DNA: TGTGCCAGCAGCCTGGGCCCCCGAGACGTTGAAGCTTTCTTT
J: TRBJ1-1
size: -
length: 14
V: TRBV7-2
D: -

CDR3: CSVARGRDDSTDTQYF
DNA: TGCAGCGTTGCCCGCGGGAGGGATGATAGCACAGATACGCAGTATTTT
J: TRBJ2-3
size: -
length: 16
V: TRBV29-1
D: TRBD2

CDR3: CASSRQVSGANVLTF
DNA: TGTGCCAGCAGCCGACAAGTCTCTGGGGCCAACGTCCTGACTTTC
J: TRBJ2-6
size: once
length: 15
V: TRBV11-2
D: -

CDR3: CASSQEAAGGYTF
DNA: TGCGCCAGCAGCCAAGAGGCCGCGGGAGGCTACACCTTC
J: TRBJ1-2
size: -
length: 13
V: TRBV4-1
D: -

CDR3: CASSRTTDSNQPQHF
DNA: TGCGCCAGCAGCAGGACGACAGATAGCAATCAGCCCCAGCATTTT
J: TRBJ1-5
size: -
length: 15
V: TRBV5-1
D: -

CDR3: CASIVGSGTGELFF
DNA: TGTGCCAGCATAGTGGGTTCGGGCACCGGGGAGCTGTTTTTT
J: TRBJ2-2
size: -
length: 14
V: TRBV6-5
D: -

CDR3: CASSLGSEWPQHF
DNA: TGCGCCAGCAGCTTGGGGTCCGAGTGGCCCCAGCATTTT
J: TRBJ1-5
size: few
length: 13
V: TRBV5-1
D: -